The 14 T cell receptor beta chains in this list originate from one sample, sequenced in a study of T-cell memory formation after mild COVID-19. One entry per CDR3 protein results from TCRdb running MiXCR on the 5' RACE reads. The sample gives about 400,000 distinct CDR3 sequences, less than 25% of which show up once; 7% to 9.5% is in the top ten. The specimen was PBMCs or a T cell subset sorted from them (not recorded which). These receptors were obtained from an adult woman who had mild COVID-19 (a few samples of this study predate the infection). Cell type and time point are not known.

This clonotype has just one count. This chain's CDR3 is CASSPDSGTYGYTF. CDR3 DNA sequence: TGTGCCAGCTCACCAGATTCAGGGACCTATGGCTACACCTTC. This sequence joins TRBV18 and TRBJ1-2, with D possibly matching TRBD1 (5 bases). Germline V CDR1 and CDR2: KGHSH, LQKENI. The CDR3 covers 14 residues. Trimming shortened V by 2 bases and J by 4 bases, and 11 bases separated the two germline ends.

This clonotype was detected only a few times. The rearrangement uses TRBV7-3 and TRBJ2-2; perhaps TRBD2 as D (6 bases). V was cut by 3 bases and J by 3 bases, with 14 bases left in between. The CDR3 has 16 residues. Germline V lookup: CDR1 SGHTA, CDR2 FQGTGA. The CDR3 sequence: CASSFISGDHTGELFF. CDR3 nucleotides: TGTGCCAGCAGCTTCATTTCGGGAGATCACACCGGGGAGCTGTTTTTT. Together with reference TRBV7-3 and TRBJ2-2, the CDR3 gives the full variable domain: GAGVSQTPSNKVTEKGKYVELRCDPISGHTALYWYRQSLGQGPEFLIYFQGTGAADDSGLPNDRFFAVRPEGSVSTLKIQRTERGDSAVYLCASSFISGDHTGELFFGEGSRLTVL.

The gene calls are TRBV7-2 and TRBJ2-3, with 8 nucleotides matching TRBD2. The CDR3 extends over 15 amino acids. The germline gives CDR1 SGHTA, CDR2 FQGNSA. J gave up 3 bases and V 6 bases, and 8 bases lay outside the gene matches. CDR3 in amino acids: CASSAARGDTDTQYF. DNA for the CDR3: TGTGCCAGCAGTGCAGCGCGGGGGGATACAGATACGCAGTATTTT.

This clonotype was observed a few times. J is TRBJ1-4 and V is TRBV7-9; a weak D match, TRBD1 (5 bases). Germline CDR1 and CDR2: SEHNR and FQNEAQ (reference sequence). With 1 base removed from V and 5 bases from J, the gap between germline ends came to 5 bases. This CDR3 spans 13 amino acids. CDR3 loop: CASSLGDNEKLFF. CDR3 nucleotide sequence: TGTGCCAGCAGCTTAGGGGACAATGAAAAACTGTTTTTT.

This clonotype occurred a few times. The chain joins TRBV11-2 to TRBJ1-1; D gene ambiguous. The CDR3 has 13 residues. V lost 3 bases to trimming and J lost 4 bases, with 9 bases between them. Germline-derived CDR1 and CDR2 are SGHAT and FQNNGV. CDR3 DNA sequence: TGTGCCAGCAGCTTCCAGGTGGGCACTGAAGCTTTCTTT. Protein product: CASSFQVGTEAFF.

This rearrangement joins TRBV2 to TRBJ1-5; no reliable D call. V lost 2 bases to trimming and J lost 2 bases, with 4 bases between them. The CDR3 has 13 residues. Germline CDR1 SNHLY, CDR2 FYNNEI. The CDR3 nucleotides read TGTGCCAGCAGTGAAATTGGCAATCAGCCCCAGCATTTT. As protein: CASSEIGNQPQHF.

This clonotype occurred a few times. The CDR3 bases are TGTGCCAGCAGCCGGGACAGGGACCACGAGCAGTACTTC. Protein: CASSRDRDHEQYF. The chain has TRBV5-6 and TRBJ2-7; 9 positions match TRBD1. The germline gives CDR1 SGHDT, CDR2 YYEEEE. The CDR3 extends over 13 amino acids. J lost 5 bases, V lost 4 bases, and 4 bases had no gene match.

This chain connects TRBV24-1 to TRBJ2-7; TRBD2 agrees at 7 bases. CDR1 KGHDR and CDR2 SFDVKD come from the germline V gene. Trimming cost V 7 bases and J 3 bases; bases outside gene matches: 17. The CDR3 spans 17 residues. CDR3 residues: CATSPDLMTSFIYEQYF. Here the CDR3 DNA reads TGTGCCACCAGCCCCGATCTTATGACTAGCTTCATCTACGAGCAGTACTTC.

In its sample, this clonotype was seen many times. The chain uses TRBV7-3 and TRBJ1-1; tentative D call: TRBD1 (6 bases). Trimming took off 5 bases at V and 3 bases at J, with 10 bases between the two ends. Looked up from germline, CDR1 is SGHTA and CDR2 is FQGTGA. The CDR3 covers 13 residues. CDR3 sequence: CASSRRTDTEAFF. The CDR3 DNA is TGTGCCAGCAGCCGCCGGACAGACACTGAAGCTTTCTTT.

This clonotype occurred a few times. This CDR3 is CASRPGPDWTNEQFF. In DNA form, the CDR3 reads TGCGCCAGCAGGCCCGGACCGGACTGGACCAATGAGCAGTTCTTC. This rearrangement joins TRBV5-1 to TRBJ2-1; maybe TRBD2 (5 bases). Trimming removed 5 bases at V and 6 bases at J, with 18 bases between. Germline values: CDR1 SGHRS, CDR2 YFSETQ. The CDR3 runs 15 residues.

The CDR3 nucleotides read TGTGCCAGCAGTGCTGGGAACACTGAAGCTTTCTTT. It specifies CASSAGNTEAFF. This chain joins TRBV25-1 and TRBJ1-1; unclear D gene. V lost 4 bases and J lost 1, with 4 bases in between. Germline V gives CDR1 MGHDK, CDR2 SYGVNS. This CDR3 spans 12 amino acids.

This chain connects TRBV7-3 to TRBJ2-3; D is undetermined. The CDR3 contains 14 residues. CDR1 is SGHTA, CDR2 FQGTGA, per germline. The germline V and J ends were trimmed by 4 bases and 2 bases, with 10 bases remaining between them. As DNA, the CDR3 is TGTGCCAGCAGCTCCCTAGGAAACACAGATACGCAGTATTTT. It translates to CASSSLGNTDTQYF.

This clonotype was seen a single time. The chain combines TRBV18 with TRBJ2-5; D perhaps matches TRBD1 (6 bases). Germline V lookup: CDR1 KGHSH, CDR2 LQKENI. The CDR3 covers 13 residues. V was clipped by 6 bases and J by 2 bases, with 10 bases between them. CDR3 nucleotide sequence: TGTGCCAGCTCTGGGACACAGCAAGAGACCCAGTACTTC. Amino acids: CASSGTQQETQYF. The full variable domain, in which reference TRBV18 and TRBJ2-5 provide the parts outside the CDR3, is NAGVMQNPRHLVRRRGQEARLRCSPMKGHSHVYWYRQLPEEGLKFMVYLQKENIIDESGMPKERFSAEFPKEGPSILRIQQVVRGDSAAYFCASSGTQQETQYFGPGTRLLVL.

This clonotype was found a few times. CDR3 DNA sequence: TGTGCCAGCAGCGTGTCGATTGGGAGGGACACCGGGGAGCTGTTTTTT. This translates into CASSVSIGRDTGELFF. This sequence joins TRBV9 and TRBJ2-2, with 7 nucleotides matching TRBD2. The germline V gene has CDR1 SGDLS and CDR2 YYNGEE. The junction had 7 bases not matched to a gene; V was cut back by 2 bases and J by 3 bases. This CDR3 comprises 16 residues.